This TCR beta chain stems from a study of blood T cell repertoires in COVID-19 (TCRdb year 2020). About the study as a whole: The collaborator samples originated in the United States, Italy and Spain and spanned the acute and convalescent phases of COVID-19. The material from the prospective study consisted of cDNA or gDNA derived from T cells, B-cell-depleted T cells, or PBMCs. The samples were drawn from two sources: the first 160 participants of the ongoing ImmuneRACE study, and approximately 1,300 subjects contributed by 6 global collaborators. The repertoires were released in a freely available public database intended as a resource for research on the immune response to SARS-CoV-2. Nearly every sample came with metadata listing a de-identified subject ID, COVID-19 status, age in years and sex. Where available, HLA class I and class II types were taken from metadata supplied by the sample provider and were not determined by assay-based typing. Subjects who had been exposed to COVID-19, were actively infected with it, or had recovered from it provided the deeply sampled blood TCRbeta repertoires that made up the dataset.

TCRbeta CDR3 regions were amplified from genomic DNA by means of the immunoSEQ Assay, a bias-controlled multiplex PCR. On the study's bioinformatics: Within the assay, amplification of reference gene primers was used to estimate how many nucleated cells each sample contained. To quantify the absolute abundance of each unique TCRbeta CDR3 rearrangement, sequence reads were collapsed and filtered. For each sample, productive Simpson clonality was calculated as the square root of Simpson's diversity index across productive rearrangements. TCRdb stores this immuneACCESS table with in-frame sequences only. Part of the clones is absent; in the studies checked, under half of the shortfall reflects unresolved V genes, and no reason is known for the rest. The V and J calls and clone size come from that table; D and trimming were worked out from the DNA. The sample table shows approximately 100,000 clones, and more than 75% are seen once. About 2% of the sample is in the top ten clones.

The germline ends are 7 bases apart after V is trimmed by 2 bases and J by 5 bases. Based on the germline V gene, the CDR1 and CDR2 sequences are KGHSH and LQKENI. The CDR3 spans 12 residues, from the cysteine through the phenylalanine. The entry retains the CDR3 DNA only, 36 bases that are in frame from base 1. Collaborating institutions collected whole blood in K2EDTA tubes following their own protocols. For TCRbeta analysis, collaborators shipped samples in one of three forms: frozen whole blood, isolated PBMCs, or DNA extracted from either of those sample types. To note about this clone: No cognate antigen has been identified for it. Within one base of it there is no much larger clone, and no base qualities were kept.

Overall study outcomes, separate from this receptor: The amount of clinical and demographic metadata varied by source and participant and was provided uncurated.

This receptor was taken from a human donor in a cohort sampled during active COVID-19. The chain links TRBV18 with TRBJ2-7; a tentative D call is TRBD2 (5 bases match). The sample comprised peripheral blood. Here the CDR3 is given as CASSPGGDEQYF. The DNA reads TGTGCCAGCTCACCAGGAGGCGACGAGCAGTACTTC.